Listed here are 19 T cell receptor beta chains from one sample, sequenced in a study of CD8 T cells in ankylosing spondylitis. MiXCR, run by TCRdb on the 5' RACE reads, gives a single entry per CDR3 protein. The table has tens of thousands of distinct CDR3 sequences, roughly 5.3% seen once. The specimen was blood, either unsorted or a sorted T cell fraction (not recorded which). The receptor set was obtained from a male donor with ankylosing spondylitis or in good health (not recorded which).

Ten or more counts support this clonotype. The rearrangement joins TRBV5-1 to TRBJ2-3, with TRBD1 matching over 10 bases. V dropped 4 bases and J dropped 6; count of bases not matched to a gene: 8. CDR3 length: 15 residues. CDR1 and CDR2 from the germline V gene are SGHRS and YFSETQ. The CDR3 sequence is CASSTRDRGPDTQYF. The CDR3 coding sequence is TGCGCCAGCAGCACCCGGGACAGGGGCCCGGATACGCAGTATTTT.

This clonotype was seen many times. The CDR3 spells CASRDSHSGNTIYF. As DNA, the CDR3 is TGTGCCAGCCGGGACAGCCACTCTGGAAACACCATATATTTT. The chain couples TRBV19 to TRBJ1-3, with 7 bases aligning to TRBD1. This CDR3 is built from 14 residues. Germline loops: CDR1 LNHDA, CDR2 SQIVND (reference sequence). The trim removed 9 bases at V and 0 bases at J, leaving 5 bases unmatched.

This clonotype was picked up many times. V usage is TRBV5-6 and J usage is TRBJ2-5; the D gene is possibly TRBD2 (6 bases). The germline CDR1 and CDR2 sequences are SGHDT and YYEEEE. This CDR3 is 14 amino acids long. Trimming took 4 bases from V and 4 from J, leaving 14 bases between them. CDR3 protein: CASSRTTPAETQYF. CDR3 DNA sequence: TGTGCCAGCAGCCGGACTACCCCTGCAGAGACCCAGTACTTC. The full variable domain, in which reference TRBV5-6 and TRBJ2-5 provide the parts outside the CDR3, is DAGVTQSPTHLIKTRGQQVTLRCSPKSGHDTVSWYQQALGQGPQFIFQYYEEEERQRGNFPDRFSGHQFPNYSSELNVNALLLGDSALYLCASSRTTPAETQYFGPGTRLLVL.

This clonotype has a handful of counts. This may stem from a read error, because a much larger clone lies one nucleotide away. V usage is TRBV21-1 and J usage is TRBJ2-1; the D call in the table, TRBD2, was not verified against the DNA. TRBV21-1 is listed as a pseudogene. This CDR3 region has 13 residues. The CDR3 loop is CASRGDPGNEQFF. The DNA of the CDR3 is TGTGCCAGCCGGGGGGACCCTGGCAATGAGCAGTTCTTC.

This clonotype appeared a few times. The rearrangement uses TRBV4-3 and TRBJ2-3; 10 positions agree with TRBD2. This CDR3 spans 17 amino acids. Trimming took 6 bases from V and 1 from J; bases not matched to a gene: 10. Germline loops: CDR1 LGHNA, CDR2 YSLEER. The CDR3 here is CASSLMSGGAGTDTQYF. CDR3 nucleotides: TGCGCCAGCAGTTTGATGAGCGGGGGGGCGGGCACAGATACGCAGTATTTT.

This clonotype was found many times. This sequence joins TRBV5-1 and TRBJ2-2; no reliable D call. V lost 0 bases and J 2 bases, leaving 11 bases between the germline ends. Germline V gene data show CDR1 as SGHRS and CDR2 as YFSETQ. CDR3 length equals 16 residues. The CDR3 bases are TGCGCCAGCAGCTTGGAGGCAGGCCGAAACACCGGGGAGCTGTTTTTT. It yields the protein CASSLEAGRNTGELFF.

Note on this clonotype: Sequence at one end of the junction differs from germline and may be a read error. The chain combines TRBV3-1 with TRBJ2-1; 7 positions match TRBD2. The CDR3 runs 17 residues. Germline V CDR1 and CDR2: LGHDT, YNNKEL (reference sequence). CDR3: CACSQEGLSSSYNEQFF. CDR3 in DNA: TGTGCCTGCAGCCAGGAGGGACTATCAAGCTCCTACAATGAGCAGTTCTTC.

This clonotype was observed at least ten times. The rearrangement joins TRBV6-1 to TRBJ1-3, with TRBD1 as a possible D gene (5 bases). The CDR3 sequence is 16 residues long. The V and J ends lost 6 bases and 0 bases respectively, with 15 bases between them. CDR1 and CDR2 from the germline V gene are MNHNS and SASEGT. CDR3 nucleotide sequence: TGTGCCAGCAGCCGGAAACCAGGGAGCTCTGGAAACACCATATATTTT. Protein product: CASSRKPGSSGNTIYF.

With respect to this clonotype: Here the CDR3 omits its conserved ending phenylalanine or tryptophan, so a read error is the likely source. This chain uses TRBV7-6 with TRBJ2-1; D is tentatively TRBD1 or TRBD2 (5 bases each). V lost 1 base, J lost 0 bases, and 10 bases lay in between. CDR3 length equals 16 residues. Germline CDR1 and CDR2: SGHVS and FNYEAQ. The CDR3 sequence: CASSLVRGPSYNEQFL. DNA for the CDR3: TGTGCCAGCAGCTTAGTGAGGGGACCCTCCTACAATGAGCAGTTCCTC.

The table lists this clonotype with many counts. This sequence joins TRBV18 and TRBJ1-6; 8 bases are shared with TRBD1. Looked up from germline, CDR1 is KGHSH and CDR2 is LQKENI. With V trimmed by 6 bases and J by 0 bases, 10 bases remained unmatched. The length of the CDR3 is 18 residues. CDR3 nucleotide sequence: TGTGCCAGCTCGAGACAGGGGCCTCCTAGCTCCTATAATTCACCCCTCCACTTT. It translates to CASSRQGPPSSYNSPLHF.

This clonotype was seen many times. The genes are TRBV2 and TRBJ2-6; tentatively, D is TRBD1 or TRBD2 (5 bases each). Trimming removed 5 bases at V and 0 bases at J, with 11 bases between. Germline CDR1 reads SNHLY; CDR2 reads FYNNEI. This CDR3 contains 16 residues. CDR3 protein: CASSWDGRSGANVLTF. Written as DNA, the CDR3 is TGTGCCAGCAGTTGGGACGGGCGCTCTGGGGCCAACGTCCTGACTTTC.

On this clonotype itself: The junction does not match germline at one end; this may be a read error. The rearrangement joins TRBV3-1 to TRBJ1-2; D is unresolved. Germline V lookup: CDR1 LGHDT, CDR2 YNNKEL (reference sequence). The CDR3 sequence is 18 residues long. CDR3 residues: CTSCIALDWTDDSYGYTF. In DNA form, the CDR3 reads TGTACCAGCTGCATTGCGCTCGACTGGACGGACGATTCCTATGGCTACACCTTC.

This clonotype has a count of ten or more. This chain joins TRBV6-2 or TRBV6-3 and TRBJ2-5, with D perhaps TRBD2 (5 bases). The CDR3 runs 13 residues. V lost 5 bases, J lost 2 bases, and 9 bases lay in between. In germline, CDR1 is MNHEY, CDR2 SVGEGT. This CDR3 is CASSRGFQETQYF. CDR3 bases: TGTGCCAGCAGTCGCGGGTTTCAAGAGACCCAGTACTTC.

CDR3 protein: CASSQQGQGGTGELFF. CDR3 nucleotide sequence: TGCGCCAGCAGCCAACAGGGACAGGGAGGGACCGGGGAGCTGTTTTTT. V gene TRBV4-1 combines with J gene TRBJ2-2; 9 positions agree with TRBD1. Per the germline V gene, CDR1 is MGHRA and CDR2 is YSYEKL. The V segment lost 2 bases and the J segment 5 bases; nucleotides outside the gene matches: 6. The CDR3 spans 16 residues.

Ten or more counts support this clonotype. The chain couples TRBV20-1 to TRBJ2-7, with a weak D call TRBD1 (6 bases). V gave up 2 bases and J gave up 3 bases, with 11 bases separating them. The germline gives CDR1 DFQATT, CDR2 SNEGSKA (reference sequence). This CDR3 has 13 amino acids. CDR3 loop: CSARSGRGYEQYF. In DNA form, the CDR3 reads TGCAGTGCTAGATCGGGCAGGGGCTACGAGCAGTACTTC.

This clonotype was counted at least ten times. This rearrangement joins TRBV20-1 to TRBJ2-5; 10 bases are a match to TRBD1. Germline-derived CDR1 and CDR2 are DFQATT and SNEGSKA (reference sequence). V shed 6 bases and J 5 bases; nucleotides not matched to a gene: 9. This CDR3 spans 14 amino acids. The CDR3 coding sequence is TGCAGTGCGGGTCGACAGGGGGCAGGGGAGACCCAGTACTTC. It translates to CSAGRQGAGETQYF.

The sample holds many counts of this clonotype. The CDR3 DNA reads TGTGCCAGCAGTCTAGTAATCGGTACCGGGGAGCTGTTTTTT. This sequence encodes CASSLVIGTGELFF. The genes are TRBV25-1 and TRBJ2-2; D is ambiguous. Germline-derived CDR1 and CDR2 are MGHDK and SYGVNS. The V and J ends lost 5 bases and 5 bases respectively, with 12 bases between them. The CDR3 consists of 14 residues.

This clonotype was found many times. The chain couples TRBV10-3 to TRBJ2-7; D remains unclear. V was trimmed by 0 bases and J by 0 bases, leaving 15 bases between them. The CDR3 spans 17 residues. Germline CDR1 reads ENHRY; CDR2 reads SYGVKD. The CDR3 sequence: CAISESTGSTISYEQYF. Written as DNA, the CDR3 is TGTGCCATCAGTGAGTCGACCGGCAGTACTATCTCCTACGAGCAGTACTTC.

This clonotype is deemed medium-sized. The genes are TRBV2 and TRBJ2-3; D remains unclear. Trimming shortened V by 3 bases and J by 3 bases, and 16 bases separated the two germline ends. The CDR3 loop spans 16 amino acids. Germline V lookup: CDR1 SNHLY, CDR2 FYNNEI. CDR3 protein: CASSEPKGGPTDTQYF. DNA of the CDR3: TGTGCCAGCAGTGAGCCCAAGGGTGGCCCTACAGATACGCAGTATTTT.